Presented here are 27 T cell receptor beta chains from one specimen sequenced in a study of CD8 T cells in Susac syndrome. The authors reverse transcribed roughly 0.5 to 1 ug RNA with random hexamers. TCRdb processed the immunoSEQ multiplex PCR reads anew with MiXCR; each CDR3 protein has one entry. The profile shows 250,000 to 350,000 distinct CDR3 sequences, about 91% of them singletons. Sequenced material: CD4+ T cells from PBMCs. These receptors originate from a human donor with multiple sclerosis.

The J gene is TRBJ2-7, the V gene TRBV12-3 or TRBV12-4; 10 bases map to TRBD2. Trimming cost V 3 bases and J 2 bases; bases outside gene matches: 13. The CDR3 spans 18 residues. This chain's CDR3 is CASSFRTSGVTITYEQYF. Written as DNA, the CDR3 is TGTGCCAGCAGTTTTAGGACTAGCGGCGTAACGATCACCTACGAGCAGTACTTC.

V is TRBV29-1 and J is TRBJ1-2; no clear D gene. Germline CDR1 is SQVTM and CDR2 is ANQGSEA. Between the trimmed V and J ends, which lost 4 bases and 5 bases, there was a span of 17 bases. CDR3 length equals 14 residues. Here the CDR3 reads CSVVIWTSSYGYTF. The CDR3 bases are TGCAGCGTTGTAATTTGGACTTCCTCTTATGGCTACACCTTC.

This chain links TRBV30 with TRBJ1-1; TRBD1 might be the D (5 bases). With 3 bases removed from V and 4 bases from J, the gap between germline ends came to 24 bases. Germline V lookup: CDR1 GTSNPN, CDR2 SVGIG (reference sequence). The CDR3 runs 17 residues. DNA of the CDR3: TGTGCCTGGAGCCATCGATCATTCGGCAGGGTGGGCACTGAAGCTTTCTTT. Protein: CAWSHRSFGRVGTEAFF. Variable domain in full (rest from reference TRBV30 and TRBJ1-1): SQTIHQWPATLVQPVGSPLSLECTVEGTSNPNLYWYRQAAGRGLQLLFYSVGIGQISSEVPQNLSASRPQDRQFILSSKKLLLSDSGFYLCAWSHRSFGRVGTEAFFGQGTRLTVV.

This chain uses TRBV5-4 with TRBJ2-1; 7 nucleotides line up with TRBD2. This CDR3 contains 15 residues. Looked up from germline, CDR1 is SGHNT and CDR2 is YYREEE (reference sequence). Trimming removed 4 bases from V and 0 bases from J; junction bases left unmatched: 4. Here the CDR3 DNA reads TGTGCCAGCAGCGTTACTAGCGACTCCTACAATGAGCAGTTCTTC. Its translation: CASSVTSDSYNEQFF.

V is TRBV29-1 and J is TRBJ2-3; 13 positions match TRBD2. Germline V gene sequence: CDR1 SQVTM, CDR2 ANQGSEA. V was pared by 7 bases and J by 4 bases, with 8 bases of the junction left unmatched. This CDR3 spans 15 amino acids. The CDR3 nucleotides are TGCAGCGGGGGACTAGCGGGACCCATGGCAGATACGCAGTATTTT. Protein: CSGGLAGPMADTQYF.

The genes are TRBV19 and TRBJ2-3, with D tentatively TRBD1 (7 bases). The germline V and J ends were trimmed by 6 bases and 0 bases, with 22 bases remaining between them. CDR3 length equals 18 residues. The germline gives CDR1 LNHDA, CDR2 SQIVND (reference sequence). The CDR3 region is CASSTPGGRPSSTDTQYF. The DNA for the CDR3 is TGTGCCAGTAGCACCCCAGGGGGGCGTCCCTCTAGCACAGATACGCAGTATTTT.

The chain links TRBV7-2 to TRBJ2-7; TRBD1 might be the D (5 bases). From germline, CDR1 is SGHTA and CDR2 FQGNSA. V lost 2 bases to trimming and J lost 3 bases, with 14 bases between them. This CDR3 has 15 amino acids. CDR3 nucleotide sequence: TGTGCCAGCAGCTTATATTTGGGGCCCTACTACGAGCAGTACTTC. Residues: CASSLYLGPYYEQYF.

V is TRBV12-3 or TRBV12-4 and J is TRBJ2-2, with a possible D match to TRBD1 (5 bases). This CDR3 has 13 amino acids. Trimming stripped 3 bases from V and 6 bases from J, with 8 bases between. Written as DNA, the CDR3 is TGTGCCAGCAGTTTCCAGGGTCCCGGGGAGCTGTTTTTT. Translation gives CASSFQGPGELFF.

This clonotype was found once. The chain couples TRBV6-6 to TRBJ2-3; 7 bases are a match to TRBD1. The CDR3 extends over 13 amino acids. V was pared by 2 bases and J by 14 bases, with 10 bases of the junction left unmatched. From germline, CDR1 is MNHNY and CDR2 SVGAGI (reference sequence). The CDR3, as DNA: TGTGCCAGCAGTTACCGGGGACAGATCCAGCGGTATTTT. Translated: CASSYRGQIQRYF.

The chain links TRBV5-1 to TRBJ2-2; TRBD1 matches at 8 bases. The junction had 2 bases not matched to a gene; V was cut back by 6 bases and J by 1 base. The length of the CDR3 is 14 residues. CDR1 and CDR2 (germline): SGHRS, YFSETQ. The CDR3 nucleotides are TGCGCCAGCAAGGGACAGGAGAACACCGGGGAGCTGTTTTTT. Its protein product is CASKGQENTGELFF.

V and J are TRBV5-1 and TRBJ1-2; the match to TRBD1 covers 7 bases. This CDR3 is 14 amino acids long. After removal of 0 bases from V and 6 bases from J, the junction contained 5 bases not matched to a gene. CDR1 SGHRS and CDR2 YFSETQ come from the germline V gene. CDR3 region: CASSLDRGGDGYTF. The DNA of the CDR3 is TGCGCCAGCAGCTTGGACAGGGGAGGAGATGGCTACACCTTC.

The rearrangement joins TRBV23-1 to TRBJ1-1; no clear D gene. TRBV23-1 qualifies as an ORF whose function is uncertain. This CDR3 has 11 amino acids. The V end lost 11 bases, the J end lost 5 bases, and 12 bases lay between the germline ends. In nucleotides, the CDR3 is TGCGCCGGAAGGCGAGGGACTGAAGCTTTCTTT. It translates to CAGRRGTEAFF.

CDR3 nucleotide sequence: TGCAGTGCCCTTCTAGCGGGGAACACCGGGGAGCTGTTTTTT. Translated, it gives CSALLAGNTGELFF. V gene TRBV20-1 combines with J gene TRBJ2-2; 8 bases map to TRBD2. V shed 6 bases and J 1 base; nucleotides not matched to a gene: 4. Per germline, CDR1 DFQATT and CDR2 SNEGSKA (reference sequence). The CDR3 is made up of 14 amino acids.

The chain links TRBV7-8 to TRBJ2-1, with 11 bases lining up with TRBD2. The length of the CDR3 is 19 residues. From germline, CDR1 is SGHVS and CDR2 FQNEAQ. Trimming took 2 bases from V and 5 from J; bases not matched to a gene: 14. The CDR3, as DNA: TGTGCCAGCAGCTTACTAACCGACCTGACTAGCGGGACCCACAATGAGCAGTTCTTC. This gives the protein CASSLLTDLTSGTHNEQFF.

This sequence joins TRBV18 and TRBJ2-4; D is perhaps TRBD1 or TRBD2 (5 bases each). Germline-derived CDR1 and CDR2 are KGHSH and LQKENI. The CDR3 runs to 22 residues. Trimming cost V 0 bases and J 0 bases, with 27 bases left between them. This chain's CDR3 is CASSPPLGSPGKGSRAKNIQYF. As DNA, the CDR3 is TGTGCCAGCTCACCACCGTTAGGTTCTCCGGGCAAGGGGAGCAGAGCCAAAAACATTCAGTACTTC. Together with reference TRBV18 and TRBJ2-4, the CDR3 gives the full variable domain: NAGVMQNPRHLVRRRGQEARLRCSPMKGHSHVYWYRQLPEEGLKFMVYLQKENIIDESGMPKERFSAEFPKEGPSILRIQQVVRGDSAAYFCASSPPLGSPGKGSRAKNIQYFGAGTRLSVL.

V and J are TRBV9 and TRBJ1-1; D gene unclear. The V and J ends lost 0 bases and 0 bases respectively, with 9 bases between them. The CDR3 is 15 amino acids. The germline V gene has CDR1 SGDLS and CDR2 YYNGEE. Here the CDR3 reads CASSVVSGLNTEAFF. In DNA form, the CDR3 reads TGTGCCAGCAGCGTAGTCTCAGGCCTGAACACTGAAGCTTTCTTT.

J is TRBJ1-1 and V is TRBV12-5; D possibly corresponds to TRBD1 (6 bases). CDR1 and CDR2 (germline): LGHNT, FRNRAP. V was pared by 7 bases and J by 2 bases, with 17 bases between. The CDR3 totals 15 residues. CDR3 in DNA: TGTGCTAGTGCCCCCCCAACGGGACAAAACACTGAAGCTTTCTTT. Residues: CASAPPTGQNTEAFF. Together with reference TRBV12-5 and TRBJ1-1, the CDR3 gives the full variable domain: DARVTQTPRHKVTEMGQEVTMRCQPILGHNTVFWYRQTMMQGLELLAYFRNRAPLDDSGMPKDRFSAEMPDATLATLKIQPSEPRDSAVYFCASAPPTGQNTEAFFGQGTRLTVV.

The chain joins TRBV15 to TRBJ1-2; D not certain. V lost 0 bases and J 0 bases, leaving 8 bases between the germline ends. CDR1 and CDR2 from the germline V gene are LNHNV and YYDKDF (reference sequence). The CDR3 extends over 15 amino acids. This CDR3 reads CATSRDRVANYGYTF. CDR3 DNA: TGTGCCACCAGCAGAGATAGGGTAGCTAACTATGGCTACACCTTC.

J is TRBJ2-1 and V is TRBV9, with 14 bases identical to TRBD2. Unmatched junction bases numbered 3, after V lost 3 bases and J lost 4 bases. CDR1 and CDR2 (germline): SGDLS, YYNGEE. This CDR3 contains 16 residues. The CDR3 sequence is CASSATSGGGYNEQFF. The CDR3 DNA follows: TGTGCCAGCAGCGCGACTAGCGGGGGGGGGTACAATGAGCAGTTCTTC. The variable domain in full, with the rest retrieved from reference TRBV9 and TRBJ2-1, is DSGVTQTPKHLITATGQRVTLRCSPRSGDLSVYWYQQSLDQGLQFLIQYYNGEERAKGNILERFSAQQFPDLHSELNLSSLELGDSALYFCASSATSGGGYNEQFFGPGTRLTVL.

The chain combines TRBV6-6 with TRBJ2-1, with 8 positions matching TRBD1. CDR1 and CDR2 from the germline V gene are MNHNY and SVGAGI (reference sequence). CDR3 length: 12 residues. The V gene end was trimmed by 8 bases and the J gene end by 6 bases; junction bases not matched to a gene: 3. CDR3 DNA sequence: TGTGCCAGCGTAGACAGGGGCAATGAGCAGTTCTTC. This gives the protein CASVDRGNEQFF.

This chain's CDR3 is CSALGGGETQYF. The CDR3 coding sequence is TGCAGTGCTCTCGGGGGGGGAGAGACCCAGTACTTC. This chain links TRBV20-1 with TRBJ2-5, with 8 bases that match TRBD2. CDR3 length: 12 residues. Germline values: CDR1 DFQATT, CDR2 SNEGSKA (reference sequence). With 5 bases clipped from V and 4 bases from J, the junction kept 3 bases outside the gene matches.

V is TRBV18 and J is TRBJ1-1, with 7 bases lining up with TRBD1. Germline V CDR1 and CDR2: KGHSH, LQKENI. The CDR3 has 15 amino acids. V lost 5 bases to trimming and J lost 3 bases; unmatched junction nucleotides: 9. DNA for the CDR3: TGTGCCAGCTCAGAGGACAGGAGACCCTACACTGAAGCTTTCTTT. Its translation: CASSEDRRPYTEAFF. Complete variable domain (other parts from reference TRBV18 and TRBJ1-1): NAGVMQNPRHLVRRRGQEARLRCSPMKGHSHVYWYRQLPEEGLKFMVYLQKENIIDESGMPKERFSAEFPKEGPSILRIQQVVRGDSAAYFCASSEDRRPYTEAFFGQGTRLTVV.

This chain connects TRBV6-5 to TRBJ1-2; no firm D call. Germline-derived CDR1 and CDR2 are MNHEY and SVGAGI. V shed 6 bases and J shed 0 bases, with 14 bases lying between them. This CDR3 has 15 amino acids. CDR3 nucleotide sequence: TGTGCCAGCAGCCCACCCCCGGACCCTAACTATGGCTACACCTTC. It translates to CASSPPPDPNYGYTF.

The DNA of the CDR3 is TGCAGTGCTAGAGAGCGGGCGAGCTACAATGAGCAGTTCTTC. Protein: CSARERASYNEQFF. This chain joins TRBV20-1 and TRBJ2-1, with D possibly TRBD2 on 5 matching bases. This CDR3 region has 14 residues. In germline, CDR1 is DFQATT, CDR2 SNEGSKA (reference sequence). Trimming stripped 0 bases from V and 3 bases from J, with 9 bases between.

The J gene is TRBJ1-1, the V gene TRBV29-1; the D gene is possibly TRBD1 (6 bases). Deletions cut 3 bases from V and 4 bases from J, with 15 bases between. This CDR3 contains 14 residues. From germline, CDR1 is SQVTM and CDR2 ANQGSEA. The CDR3 reads CSVDLVGGGTEAFF. Written as DNA, the CDR3 is TGCAGCGTTGATTTAGTAGGAGGGGGCACTGAAGCTTTCTTT.

The chain couples TRBV30 to TRBJ2-4; D tentatively reads TRBD1 or TRBD2 (5 bases each). Per germline, CDR1 GTSNPN and CDR2 SVGIG (reference sequence). Between the trimmed V and J ends, which lost 3 bases and 1 base, there was a span of 13 bases. This CDR3 has 15 residues. CDR3 residues: CAWSPRGMAKNIQYF. Here the CDR3 DNA reads TGTGCCTGGAGCCCCCGGGGCATGGCCAAAAACATTCAGTACTTC. The complete variable domain, with remaining parts taken from reference TRBV30 and TRBJ2-4, reads SQTIHQWPATLVQPVGSPLSLECTVEGTSNPNLYWYRQAAGRGLQLLFYSVGIGQISSEVPQNLSASRPQDRQFILSSKKLLLSDSGFYLCAWSPRGMAKNIQYFGAGTRLSVL.

The V call is TRBV5-1, the J call TRBJ2-3, with 9 bases fitting TRBD2. Germline CDR1 SGHRS, CDR2 YFSETQ. J lost 2 bases, V lost 1 base, and 5 bases had no gene match. The CDR3 extends over 16 amino acids. The CDR3 protein is CASSLMVAGDTDTQYF. DNA of the CDR3: TGCGCCAGCAGCTTGATGGTAGCGGGGGACACAGATACGCAGTATTTT.